One T cell receptor beta chain is described in this entry. Its antigen is as yet unknown. The sample comes from a study of monozygotic twins with inflammatory bowel disease. Whole-study findings and limits: Versus healthy twins, IBD patients showed fewer clonotypes shared with others, especially with disease activity.

Total RNA amounting to about 3,300 ng went into each TCR library. TCRdb re-called the 5' RACE reads and gives one entry per CDR3 protein, without DNA. The sample totals 190,000 or so distinct CDR3 sequences. The CDR3 spans 17 residues. Looked up from germline, CDR1 is SGHNT and CDR2 is YYREEE (reference sequence). Blood (approximately 2.7 ml) was collected from every donor individually. Researchers isolated total RNA from whole blood without sorting T cells. The TCR comes from a human donor with ulcerative colitis or Crohn's disease, or a healthy co-twin of an affected twin (not recorded which). V gene TRBV5-4 combines with J gene TRBJ2-3; without DNA, the TCRdb call of TRBD1 cannot be checked. What was sequenced was blood. This chain's CDR3 is CASSRWTGGEWGDTQYF.